A single T cell receptor (beta chain) is shown here with its context. Its cognate antigen is unknown. TCRdb reprocessed the 5' RACE reads via MiXCR and lists one record per CDR3 protein. In the table there are 350,000 to 500,000 distinct CDR3 sequences, 23% of which are singletons. This entry is derived from a study of T-cell memory formation after mild COVID-19. Notes on the study in general: Confirmation was lacking for SARS-CoV-2 specificity of second-wave clones that peaked on day 37. Contracting clones from day 15 to 85 showed balanced CD4/CD8; later expanders favored CD4+.

Per germline, CDR1 SGHRS and CDR2 YFSETQ. This CDR3 contains 17 residues. V dropped 0 bases and J dropped 0 bases, with 15 bases sitting between them. The sample consisted of PBMCs or a T cell subset sorted from them (not recorded which). The rearrangement uses TRBV5-1 and TRBJ1-1; a weak D match, TRBD1 (6 bases). The source of this sequence is an adult woman who had mild COVID-19 (a few samples of this study predate the infection). Cell type and time point are not known. The CDR3 DNA sequence: TGCGCCAGCAGCTTGGTGTACCGGGACATTTTGAACACTGAAGCTTTCTTT. Amino acids: CASSLVYRDILNTEAFF.